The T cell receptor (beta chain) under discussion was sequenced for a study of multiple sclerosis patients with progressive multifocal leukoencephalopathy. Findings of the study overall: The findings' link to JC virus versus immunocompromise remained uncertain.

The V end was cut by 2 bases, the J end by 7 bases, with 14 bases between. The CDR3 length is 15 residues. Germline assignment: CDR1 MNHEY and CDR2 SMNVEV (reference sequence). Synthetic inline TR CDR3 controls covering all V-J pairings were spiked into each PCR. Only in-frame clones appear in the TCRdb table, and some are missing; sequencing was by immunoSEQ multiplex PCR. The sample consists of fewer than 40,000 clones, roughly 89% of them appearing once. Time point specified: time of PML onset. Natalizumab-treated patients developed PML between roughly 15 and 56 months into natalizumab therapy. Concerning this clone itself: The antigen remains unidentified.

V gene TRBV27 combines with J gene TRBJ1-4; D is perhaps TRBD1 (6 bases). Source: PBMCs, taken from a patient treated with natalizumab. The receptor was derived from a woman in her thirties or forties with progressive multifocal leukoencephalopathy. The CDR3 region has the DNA TGTGCCAGCAGTTTAGGTCCAGGGGAAAGTGAAAAACTGTTTTTT. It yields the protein CASSLGPGESEKLFF.